The 23 T cell receptor beta chains given below trace back to one sample, sequenced in a study of blood T cell repertoires in COVID-19. Only in-frame clones appear in the TCRdb table, and some are missing; sequencing was by immunoSEQ multiplex PCR. The sample has 200,000 to 250,000 clones, approximately 87% seen once; the top ten hold over 3%. Sequenced input: PBMCs or T cells enriched from blood (not recorded which). Receptors were obtained from a woman aged 50 to 60 in a cohort exposed to, infected with or recovered from COVID-19 (not recorded which).

In its sample, this clone was seen a few times. The chain recombines TRBV6-5 with TRBJ1-4; no clear D gene. The V gene lost 5 bases and the J gene lost 6 bases, with 13 bases spanning the gap. The V gene's germline CDR1 is MNHEY and CDR2 SVGAGI. The CDR3 totals 14 residues. CDR3 DNA sequence: TGTGCCAGCAGTCTAGCTACGGTGGATGAAAAACTGTTTTTT. It translates to CASSLATVDEKLFF.

The chain joins TRBV18 to TRBJ1-2; 8 nucleotides line up with TRBD1. V dropped 3 bases and J dropped 4; count of bases not matched to a gene: 7. Germline assignment: CDR1 KGHSH and CDR2 LQKENI. The CDR3 is made up of 15 amino acids. The chain's CDR3 is CASSPKTGGPYGYTF. DNA of the CDR3: TGTGCCAGCTCACCTAAAACAGGGGGTCCCTATGGCTACACCTTC.

The CDR3 loop reads CASSYDHYRAGYTF. The CDR3 DNA sequence: TGTGCCAGCAGTTACGACCACTACAGGGCTGGCTACACCTTC. This chain links TRBV6-2 or TRBV6-3 with TRBJ1-2, with TRBD1 as a possible D gene (6 bases). Germline V lookup: CDR1 MNHEY, CDR2 SVGEGT. With 2 bases removed from V and 7 bases from J, the gap between germline ends came to 14 bases. The CDR3 is made up of 14 amino acids.

This rearrangement joins TRBV6-6 to TRBJ2-1; 9 nucleotides line up with TRBD2. Losses at the gene ends were 6 bases for V and 6 bases for J; bases not matched to a gene: 21. Germline CDR1 reads MNHNY; CDR2 reads SVGAGI (reference sequence). There are 19 residues in the CDR3. The DNA of the CDR3 is TGTGCCAGCAGCTGGGAGCCGGGACTAGCCGAAAGTTACCTCAATGAGCAGTTCTTC. Amino acids: CASSWEPGLAESYLNEQFF.

This clone has a single count. This chain uses TRBV11-3 with TRBJ2-3; D ambiguous. V lost 0 bases and J lost 0, with 4 bases in between. Germline values: CDR1 SGHNT, CDR2 YENEEA. The CDR3 runs to 14 residues. CDR3 DNA: TGTGCCAGCAGCTTAGATCGGAGCACAGATACGCAGTATTTT. Its protein is CASSLDRSTDTQYF.

The rearrangement links TRBV21-1 to TRBJ2-1; TRBD1, the table's D call, lacks a check against the DNA. TRBV21-1 is a documented pseudogene. The CDR3 is 14 residues long. CDR3 nucleotides: TGTGCCAGCAGCAAATCGGCCAGGCACAATGAGCAGTTCTTC. This encodes CASSKSARHNEQFF.

With respect to this clone: At the DNA level, this CDR3 is encoded by other sequences in the same sample as well. The chain couples TRBV5-1 to TRBJ2-7; TRBD1 matches 9 bases. CDR3 length equals 13 residues. Trimming removed 4 bases from V and 3 bases from J; junction bases left unmatched: 2. Germline values: CDR1 SGHRS, CDR2 YFSETQ. CDR3 in amino acids: CASSTGQGYEQYF. CDR3 sequence (DNA): TGCGCCAGCAGCACGGGACAGGGCTACGAGCAGTACTTC.

The J gene is TRBJ2-2, the V gene TRBV5-1, with D perhaps matching TRBD2 (6 bases). V lost 2 bases, J lost 3 bases, and 8 bases lay in between. Germline CDR1 reads SGHRS; CDR2 reads YFSETQ. The CDR3 contains 14 residues. The CDR3 coding sequence is TGCGCCAGCAGCTTTGGAGGGGACACCGGGGAGCTGTTTTTT. It yields the protein CASSFGGDTGELFF. Variable domain in full (rest from reference TRBV5-1 and TRBJ2-2): KAGVTQTPRYLIKTRGQQVTLSCSPISGHRSVSWYQQTPGQGLQFLFEYFSETQRNKGNFPGRFSGRQFSNSRSEMNVSTLELGDSALYLCASSFGGDTGELFFGEGSRLTVL.

The chain carries TRBV30 and TRBJ1-1; D gene unclear. Germline V gene lookup returns CDR1 GTSNPN and CDR2 SVGIG (reference sequence). The CDR3 runs 11 residues. The germline V and J ends were trimmed by 4 bases and 10 bases, with 13 bases remaining between them. This CDR3 is CAWINPGRAFF. DNA for the CDR3: TGTGCCTGGATTAATCCAGGAAGAGCTTTCTTT.

The chain combines TRBV24-1 with TRBJ2-7, with a possible D match to TRBD1 (5 bases). Germline assignment: CDR1 KGHDR and CDR2 SFDVKD. V was shortened by 4 bases and J by 4 bases, with 13 bases between the two germline ends. This CDR3 comprises 14 residues. The CDR3 coding sequence is TGTGCCACCAGTGACTCAGGGCCCTCTTACGAGCAGTACTTC. Amino acids: CATSDSGPSYEQYF.

V usage is TRBV30 and J usage is TRBJ1-3; 7 bases are shared with TRBD1. V shed 4 bases, J shed 2 bases, and the junction held 5 bases outside the gene matches. Germline V gene sequence: CDR1 GTSNPN, CDR2 SVGIG (reference sequence). CDR3 length: 14 amino acids. This chain's CDR3 is CAWTRQGTGNTIYF. In DNA form, the CDR3 reads TGTGCCTGGACTCGACAGGGTACTGGAAACACCATATATTTT.

A remark on this clone: Other DNA sequences from this sample encode an identical CDR3 as well. This chain connects TRBV15 to TRBJ1-2, with TRBD1 identical over 8 bases. Germline lookup yields CDR1 LNHNV and CDR2 YYDKDF (reference sequence). V dropped 3 bases and J dropped 8; count of bases not matched to a gene: 5. The CDR3 is 13 residues long. The CDR3 loop reads CATSRDRVGGYTF. The CDR3 DNA reads TGTGCCACCAGCAGGGACAGGGTTGGCGGCTACACCTTC.

J is TRBJ1-5 and V is TRBV30; 8 bases align to TRBD1. Trimming removed 0 bases from V and 6 bases from J; junction bases left unmatched: 19. The CDR3 is made up of 19 amino acids. Germline loops: CDR1 GTSNPN, CDR2 SVGIG (reference sequence). The CDR3 protein is CAWSVFLDRGEFLCQPQHF. The CDR3 DNA is TGTGCCTGGAGTGTATTCCTCGACAGGGGTGAATTTCTTTGTCAGCCCCAGCATTTT. Supplemented by reference TRBV30 and TRBJ1-5, the full variable domain reads SQTIHQWPATLVQPVGSPLSLECTVEGTSNPNLYWYRQAAGRGLQLLFYSVGIGQISSEVPQNLSASRPQDRQFILSSKKLLLSDSGFYLCAWSVFLDRGEFLCQPQHFGDGTRLSIL.

The V gene is TRBV2, the J gene TRBJ1-2, with no clear D. The germline gives CDR1 SNHLY, CDR2 FYNNEI. Trimming shortened V by 4 bases and J by 5 bases, and 14 bases separated the two germline ends. This CDR3 is 14 amino acids long. CDR3 coding DNA: TGTGCCAGCAGTGTCAGCCCCCGGCGGTATGGCTACACCTTC. Translated, it gives CASSVSPRRYGYTF.

V is TRBV5-1 and J is TRBJ2-1; D is possibly TRBD1 (6 bases). Germline assignment: CDR1 SGHRS and CDR2 YFSETQ. The CDR3 consists of 15 residues. V was cut by 0 bases and J by 3 bases, with 10 bases left in between. The CDR3 nucleotides are TGCGCCAGCAGCTTGGCAGGGGTGAACTACAATGAGCAGTTCTTC. Translation gives CASSLAGVNYNEQFF.

The chain joins TRBV27 to TRBJ1-5; D unclear. CDR1 is MNHEY, CDR2 SMNVEV, per germline (reference sequence). This CDR3 region has 13 residues. Trimming removed 8 bases from V and 4 bases from J, with 12 bases in between. For the CDR3, the DNA is TGTGCCAGCGGCTGGAAACAGAATCAGCCCCAGCATTTT. Its translation is CASGWKQNQPQHF.

Concerning this clone itself: At one end, the junction sequence differs from germline, possibly due to a read error. CDR3 DNA sequence: TGTGCCAGCAGCATAAGCAAACCAACTACAGGGGATCTCTTC. Its protein is CASSISKPTTGDLF. This chain uses TRBV7-9 with TRBJ1-2; 7 nucleotides match TRBD1. The CDR3 is 14 amino acids. The germline gives CDR1 SEHNR, CDR2 FQNEAQ (reference sequence).

The CDR3 reads CASSYRVNEKLFF. CDR3 sequence (DNA): TGTGCCAGCAGCTACAGGGTAAACGAAAAACTGTTTTTT. The chain couples TRBV5-5 to TRBJ1-4; weak D call: TRBD1 (6 bases). The germline gives CDR1 SGHKS, CDR2 YYEKEE (reference sequence). The CDR3 is 13 amino acids. Trimming took 3 bases from V and 8 from J, leaving 11 bases between them.

With respect to this clone: One junction end does not reproduce the germline sequence, and a read error may be involved. The chain employs TRBV24-1 and TRBJ1-2; D might be TRBD1 (5 bases). CDR3 length: 16 residues. Germline CDR1 reads KGHDR; CDR2 reads SFDVKD. The chain's CDR3 is CATSVLPQGRPYGYTF. In DNA, the CDR3 is TGTGCCACCAGTGTTTTGCCCCAGGGCAGGCCCTATGGCTACACCTTC.

The CDR3 spells CASTKTGGPNYGYTF. The CDR3 DNA reads as TGTGCCAGCACCAAGACAGGCGGACCTAACTATGGCTACACCTTC. The J gene is TRBJ1-2, the V gene TRBV6-5, with a tentative D call TRBD1 (6 bases). Trimming took 7 bases from V and 0 from J, leaving 15 bases between them. The germline V gene has CDR1 MNHEY and CDR2 SVGAGI. The CDR3 extends over 15 amino acids.

The chain uses TRBV7-3 and TRBJ2-2; D call uncertain. CDR1 and CDR2 from the germline V gene are SGHTA and FQGTGA. This CDR3 spans 15 amino acids. V was pared by 5 bases and J by 0 bases, with 10 bases between. The CDR3 DNA sequence: TGTGCCAGCAGCCGCGCCGCCGCGAACACCGGGGAGCTGTTTTTT. Amino acids: CASSRAAANTGELFF.

V is TRBV27 and J is TRBJ2-5, with 7 bases fitting TRBD2. The V gene's germline CDR1 is MNHEY and CDR2 SMNVEV (reference sequence). This CDR3 is built from 14 residues. The trim removed 5 bases at V and 5 bases at J, leaving 8 bases unmatched. The DNA of the CDR3 is TGTGCCAGCAGTCCCCGACTAGCCGTTGAGACCCAGTACTTC. Its protein product is CASSPRLAVETQYF.

The chain carries TRBV11-2 and TRBJ1-6, with TRBD1 matching over 10 bases. CDR1 is SGHAT and CDR2 is FQNNGV in the germline V gene. V shed 5 bases, J shed 8 bases, and the junction held 6 bases outside the gene matches. This CDR3 is built from 15 residues. The CDR3: CASSLRTGGDSPLHF. The CDR3, as DNA: TGTGCCAGCAGCCTCAGGACAGGGGGTGATTCACCCCTCCACTTT.